This TCR beta chain was sequenced for a study of T cell repertoires in cytomegalovirus infection (dated by TCRdb to between 2018 and 2021). Background for the entire study: Recently identified HLA-C-restricted CMV epitopes, whose presentation resists viral immunomodulation, were targeted by peptide stimulations together with well-studied HLA-B-restricted epitopes. Donor HLA type was relevant to the analysis, as public TCR beta signatures indicated carriage of CMV infection together with the matching HLA type. The investigation overall reported the following: The ex vivo response was dominated by HLA-C-restricted CMV-specific TCR beta clonotypes, and the single most frequent clonotype in two of eight donors was supplied by these HLA-C-restricted clonotypes. In both this cohort and an independent cohort of some 370 donors, the cumulative frequency of public TCR beta family members distinguished carriers of CMV infection plus the relevant HLA type.

From the cysteine up to the valine, the CDR3 has a length of 17 residues. The CDR3 DNA has 51 bases and is translated from base 1. Reading the germline V gene gives CDR1 MNHNS and CDR2 SASEGT. The germline V end is reduced by 2 bases and the J end by 3 bases; junction bases left unmatched: 10. Sequenced using an Illumina HiSeq 1500. TCRdb's own reprocessing of the public reads used fastp at Q25 and MiXCR and kept productive beta chains. Entries that share a CDR3 protein sequence are merged under the most common genes and DNA. The sample table contains approximately 990,000 distinct CDR3 sequences; only one count was recorded for roughly 30% of them. Together, the top ten hold over 12% of the sample. The sample's treatment or condition label, decoded: in vitro stimulation with specific CMV peptide epitopes to enrich CMV-specific T cells. This clonotype was recorded many times. Its antigen is currently not known. No base quality information exists; no much larger clone differs at one position.

The chain employs TRBV6-1 and TRBJ2-7; a stretch of 10 junction bases matches TRBD2. The specimen comprised cultured CD8+ T cells from PBMCs, sampled from culture after CMV antigen stimulation. The source is a human donor in good health (CMV status not recorded). Some clones in this sample may be carry-over from other donors' samples. In nucleotides, the sequence is TGTGCCAGCAGTGAACAGAGGGCTAGCGGGGGTCGCTACGAGCAGTACGTC. It codes for CASSEQRASGGRYEQYV.